The following is a T cell receptor beta chain sequence with its context. No antigen is known for it. The length of the CDR3 is 14 residues. Germline CDR1 and CDR2: SGHTA and FQGNSA. The V and J ends lost 5 bases and 4 bases, in that order; junction bases with no gene match: 6. TCRdb's table, derived via immunoSEQ multiplex PCR, lists solely in-frame clones and lacks some. This sample carries roughly 2.6 million clones, roughly 92% of them seen once, and the ten largest clones take around 0.14%. The data stem from a study of shared clonotypes between healthy human individuals. Study results and limitations: A limitation of the genetic and exposure-history diversity represented arose from few donors.

The sequence came from a man aged 18-30 years in good health. Sequenced sample: naive CD4+ T cells sorted from blood. Subset reported: CD45RA+ positively selected. V and J are TRBV7-2 and TRBJ1-1; 8 positions agree with TRBD1. The CDR3 DNA reads TGTGCCAGCAGCCCCCAAACAGGGGGCACTGAAGCTTTCTTT. Encoded protein: CASSPQTGGTEAFF.